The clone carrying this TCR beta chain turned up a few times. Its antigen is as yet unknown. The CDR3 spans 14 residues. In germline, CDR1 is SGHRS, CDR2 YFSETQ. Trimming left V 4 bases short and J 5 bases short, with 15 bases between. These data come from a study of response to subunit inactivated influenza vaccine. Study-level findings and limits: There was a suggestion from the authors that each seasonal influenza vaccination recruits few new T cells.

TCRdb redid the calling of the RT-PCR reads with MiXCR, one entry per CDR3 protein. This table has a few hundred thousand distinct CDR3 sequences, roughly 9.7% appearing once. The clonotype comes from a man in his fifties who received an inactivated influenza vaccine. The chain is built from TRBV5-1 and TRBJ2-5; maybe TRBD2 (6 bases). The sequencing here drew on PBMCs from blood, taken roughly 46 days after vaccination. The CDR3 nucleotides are TGCGCCAGCAGCAAAGACCGAAGCGGGGAGACCCAGTACTTC. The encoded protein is CASSKDRSGETQYF.